This record looks at one T cell receptor (beta chain) sequence and its context. The sample comes from a study of blood T cell repertoires in COVID-19. Overall study: PBMCs, B-cell-depleted T cells, or T cells provided the cDNA or gDNA that made up the material.

Original processing methods: Reference gene primer amplification gave estimated nucleated cell counts. The method was immunoSEQ multiplex PCR; TCRdb's version includes in-frame clones alone and lacks a portion of them. The V and J calls and clone size are taken from that table; D and trimming were inferred from the DNA. This sample yields 150,000 to 200,000 clones, of which more than 80% are seen a single time; 6% to 8.5% belongs to the top ten. This CDR3 contains 14 residues. Germline-derived CDR1 and CDR2 are SNHLY and FYNNEI. The ends lost 6 bases at V and 1 base at J; junction bases unmatched: 1.

Sequencing was performed on peripheral blood. This clonotype originated in a human donor in a cohort sampled during active COVID-19. The J gene is TRBJ1-5, the V gene TRBV2, with 9 bases that match TRBD1. CDR3 in DNA: TGTGCCAGCAGGGGGACAGGGAGCAATCAGCCCCAGCATTTT. This encodes CASRGTGSNQPQHF.